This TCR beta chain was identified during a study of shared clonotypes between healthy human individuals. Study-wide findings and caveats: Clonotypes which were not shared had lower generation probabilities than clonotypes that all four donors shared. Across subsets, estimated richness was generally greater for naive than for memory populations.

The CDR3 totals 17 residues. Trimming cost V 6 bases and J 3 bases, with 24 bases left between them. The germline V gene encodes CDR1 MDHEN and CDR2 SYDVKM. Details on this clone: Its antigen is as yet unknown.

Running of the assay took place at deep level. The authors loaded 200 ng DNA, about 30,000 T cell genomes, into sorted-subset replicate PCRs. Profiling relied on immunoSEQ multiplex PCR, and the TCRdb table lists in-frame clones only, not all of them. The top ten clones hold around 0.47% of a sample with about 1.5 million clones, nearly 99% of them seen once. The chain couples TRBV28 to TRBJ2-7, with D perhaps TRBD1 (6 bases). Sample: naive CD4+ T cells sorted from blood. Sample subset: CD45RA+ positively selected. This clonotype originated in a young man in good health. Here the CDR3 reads CASSMVTGQVGIYEQYF. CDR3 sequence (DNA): TGTGCCAGCAGCATGGTTACAGGGCAAGTAGGGATCTACGAGCAGTACTTC.